Shown below are 13 T cell receptor beta chains from a single sample sequenced in a study of cytomegalovirus exposure and HLA in healthy donors. Researchers ran the PCR with 60 Vbeta and 13 Jbeta primers. Profiled with immunoSEQ multiplex PCR; TCRdb holds only in-frame clones, not every one. The data show 110,000 to 150,000 clones, approximately 78% seen once. Sequenced: PBMCs. The receptors were gathered from a female donor in good health and CMV-seronegative.

CDR3 sequence: CASSLSRGLITEAFF. CDR3 nucleotide sequence: TGTGCCAGCAGCTTGAGCAGGGGGCTAATCACTGAAGCTTTCTTT. V is TRBV5-4 and J is TRBJ1-1; TRBD1 matches at 8 bases. The CDR3 is 15 amino acids. Germline CDR1 and CDR2: SGHNT and YYREEE (reference sequence). V lost 1 base, J lost 4 bases, and 6 bases stayed unmatched.

V usage is TRBV7-9 and J usage is TRBJ2-3; a weak D match, TRBD2 (5 bases). V lost 7 bases, J lost 8 bases, and 16 bases lay in between. Germline-derived CDR1 and CDR2 are SEHNR and FQNEAQ (reference sequence). This CDR3 has 13 amino acids. In DNA form, the CDR3 reads TGTGCCAGCACCGGCTCAGGCCGGGGTACGCAGTATTTT. It translates to CASTGSGRGTQYF.

This rearrangement joins TRBV5-1 to TRBJ2-1, with 14 nucleotides matching TRBD2. The CDR3 is made up of 15 amino acids. V dropped 4 bases and J dropped 10; count of bases not matched to a gene: 7. The germline gives CDR1 SGHRS, CDR2 YFSETQ. CDR3 in amino acids: CASSTTGTSGGEQFF. The CDR3 DNA is TGCGCCAGCAGCACCACCGGGACTAGCGGGGGAGAGCAGTTCTTC.

The chain has TRBV19 and TRBJ1-2; maybe TRBD1 (5 bases). The V end lost 5 bases, the J end lost 5 bases, and 18 bases lay between the germline ends. This CDR3 comprises 15 residues. CDR1 is LNHDA and CDR2 is SQIVND in the germline V gene (reference sequence). The CDR3 DNA follows: TGTGCCAGTAGTTGGCAGGGCCGGCGGCTTTATGGCTACACCTTC. Translating it yields CASSWQGRRLYGYTF.

Only one count was recorded for this clone. The chain recombines TRBV2 with TRBJ2-3, with 11 nucleotides matching TRBD2. CDR1 SNHLY and CDR2 FYNNEI come from the germline V gene. The CDR3 is 16 amino acids. Germline trimming cut 6 bases from V and 1 base from J; bases unmatched to any gene: 6. CDR3 amino acids: CASRKLAGARTDTQYF. CDR3 DNA: TGTGCCAGCAGGAAACTAGCGGGGGCCCGCACAGATACGCAGTATTTT. Using reference TRBV2 and TRBJ2-3 for the parts outside the CDR3, the full variable domain is EPEVTQTPSHQVTQMGQEVILRCVPISNHLYFYWYRQILGQKVEFLVSFYNNEISEKSEIFDDQFSVERPDGSNFTLKIRSTKLEDSAMYFCASRKLAGARTDTQYFGPGTRLTVL.

This sequence joins TRBV7-6 and TRBJ2-1, with 8 positions matching TRBD2. This CDR3 is built from 14 residues. Germline V gives CDR1 SGHVS, CDR2 FNYEAQ. Trimming at V came to 4 bases and at J to 7 bases, leaving 6 bases not matched to a gene. In nucleotides, the CDR3 is TGTGCCAGCAGCTCCGCAACGGGGGGGAATGAGCAGTTCTTC. Protein product: CASSSATGGNEQFF.

V usage is TRBV4-3 and J usage is TRBJ2-2; D is perhaps TRBD2 (6 bases). Germline V lookup: CDR1 LGHNA, CDR2 YSLEER. V was shortened by 0 bases and J by 6 bases, with 8 bases between the two germline ends. The CDR3 consists of 14 residues. This chain's CDR3 is CASSQDWEAGELFF. For the CDR3, the DNA is TGCGCCAGCAGCCAAGATTGGGAGGCCGGGGAGCTGTTTTTT.

The chain couples TRBV29-1 to TRBJ2-2; possible D gene TRBD1, 5 bases. The V gene lost 3 bases and the J gene lost 3 bases, with 8 bases spanning the gap. Germline V gives CDR1 SQVTM, CDR2 ANQGSEA. The CDR3 sequence is 13 residues long. This chain's CDR3 is CSVEQGYTGELFF. CDR3 coding DNA: TGCAGCGTTGAGCAGGGTTACACCGGGGAGCTGTTTTTT.

This clone appeared a single time. At one end the junction does not follow the germline gene, possibly because of a read error. The rearrangement uses TRBV6-1 and TRBJ1-2; D uncertain. The CDR3 consists of 11 residues. Germline loops: CDR1 MNHNS, CDR2 SASEGT. The CDR3: CASSEHYGYPF. Written as DNA, the CDR3 is TGTGCCAGCAGTGAACACTATGGCTACCCCTTC.

The chain uses TRBV4-1 and TRBJ2-3; a possible D gene is TRBD2 (5 bases). Germline V gene sequence: CDR1 MGHRA, CDR2 YSYEKL. V gave up 0 bases and J gave up 3 bases, with 10 bases separating them. The CDR3 length is 15 residues. Here the CDR3 reads CASSQENQRTDTQYF. For the CDR3, the DNA is TGCGCCAGCAGCCAAGAGAATCAGCGGACAGATACGCAGTATTTT.

This clone came up once. CDR3 loop: CASSPPGLAGYEQYF. Here the CDR3 DNA reads TGTGCCAGCAGCCCGCCGGGACTAGCGGGTTACGAGCAGTACTTC. The chain carries TRBV5-4 and TRBJ2-7; the match to TRBD2 covers 12 bases. V lost 4 bases and J lost 4; bases outside the gene matches: 6. The CDR3 has 15 residues. Germline V lookup: CDR1 SGHNT, CDR2 YYREEE (reference sequence).

This clone was seen just once. The chain links TRBV5-8 to TRBJ1-2, with a weak D call TRBD1 (5 bases). CDR3 size: 12 residues. The V gene lost 0 bases and the J gene lost 8 bases, with 8 bases spanning the gap. CDR1 is SGHTS, CDR2 YDEGEE, per germline. The CDR3 protein is CASSLAQAGYTF. The CDR3 DNA follows: TGTGCCAGCAGCTTGGCACAGGCGGGCTACACCTTC.

The chain combines TRBV6-5 with TRBJ1-2; tentative D call: TRBD1 (6 bases). Looked up from germline, CDR1 is MNHEY and CDR2 is SVGAGI. V was trimmed by 6 bases and J by 0 bases, leaving 11 bases between them. This CDR3 is 14 amino acids long. The CDR3 DNA is TGTGCCAGCAGCCAGGGGAAGACTAACTATGGCTACACCTTC. This sequence encodes CASSQGKTNYGYTF.